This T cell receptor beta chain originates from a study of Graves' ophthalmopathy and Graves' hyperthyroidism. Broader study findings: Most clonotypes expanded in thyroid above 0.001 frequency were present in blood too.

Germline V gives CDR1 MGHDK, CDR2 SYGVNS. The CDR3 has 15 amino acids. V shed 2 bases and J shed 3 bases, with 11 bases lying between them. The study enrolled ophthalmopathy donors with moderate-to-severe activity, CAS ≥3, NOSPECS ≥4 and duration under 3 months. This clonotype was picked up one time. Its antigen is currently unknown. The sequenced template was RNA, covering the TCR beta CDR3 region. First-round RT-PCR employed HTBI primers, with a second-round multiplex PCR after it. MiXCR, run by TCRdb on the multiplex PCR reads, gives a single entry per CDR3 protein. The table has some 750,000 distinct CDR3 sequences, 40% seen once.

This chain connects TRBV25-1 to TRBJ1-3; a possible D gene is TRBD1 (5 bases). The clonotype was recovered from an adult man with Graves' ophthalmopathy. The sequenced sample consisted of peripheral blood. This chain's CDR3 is CASSEGGRDGNTIYF. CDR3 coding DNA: TGTGCCAGCAGTGAAGGTGGCAGGGATGGAAACACCATATATTTT. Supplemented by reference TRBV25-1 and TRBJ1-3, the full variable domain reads EADIYQTPRYLVIGTGKKITLECSQTMGHDKMYWYQQDPGMELHLIHYSYGVNSTEKGDLSSESTVSRIRTEHFPLTLESARPSHTSQYLCASSEGGRDGNTIYFGEGSWLTVV.